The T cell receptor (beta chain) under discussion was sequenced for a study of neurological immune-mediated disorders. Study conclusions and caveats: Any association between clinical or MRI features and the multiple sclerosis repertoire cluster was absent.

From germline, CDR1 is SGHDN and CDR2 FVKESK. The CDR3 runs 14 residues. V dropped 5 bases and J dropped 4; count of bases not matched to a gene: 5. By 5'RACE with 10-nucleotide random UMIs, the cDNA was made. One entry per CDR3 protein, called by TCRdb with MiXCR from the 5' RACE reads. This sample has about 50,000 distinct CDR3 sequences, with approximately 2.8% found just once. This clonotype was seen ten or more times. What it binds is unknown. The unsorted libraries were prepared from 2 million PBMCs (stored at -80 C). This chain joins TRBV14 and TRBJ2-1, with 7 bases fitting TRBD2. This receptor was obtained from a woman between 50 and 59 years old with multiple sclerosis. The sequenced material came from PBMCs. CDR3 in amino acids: CASSFRDYYNEQFF. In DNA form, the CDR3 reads TGTGCCAGCAGCTTCCGGGACTATTACAATGAGCAGTTCTTC.